This T cell receptor (beta chain) comes out of a study of blood T cell repertoires in COVID-19. V lost 8 bases, J lost 5 bases, and 10 bases stayed unmatched. CDR1 is MNHEY and CDR2 is SMNVEV in the germline V gene (reference sequence). This CDR3 spans 14 amino acids. The table came from immunoSEQ multiplex PCR; TCRdb's copy has only in-frame clones and leaves some out. Among around 210,000 clones, 65% to 90% were seen once, and the ten largest hold approximately 5.1%. The rearrangement uses TRBV27 and TRBJ2-5, with TRBD1 matching 8 bases. The origin of this receptor is a man between 50 and 59 years old with COVID-19, enrolled during active disease. Input material: peripheral blood. CDR3: CASWPGGPRETQYF. Here the CDR3 DNA reads TGTGCCAGCTGGCCAGGGGGCCCCCGGGAGACCCAGTACTTC.